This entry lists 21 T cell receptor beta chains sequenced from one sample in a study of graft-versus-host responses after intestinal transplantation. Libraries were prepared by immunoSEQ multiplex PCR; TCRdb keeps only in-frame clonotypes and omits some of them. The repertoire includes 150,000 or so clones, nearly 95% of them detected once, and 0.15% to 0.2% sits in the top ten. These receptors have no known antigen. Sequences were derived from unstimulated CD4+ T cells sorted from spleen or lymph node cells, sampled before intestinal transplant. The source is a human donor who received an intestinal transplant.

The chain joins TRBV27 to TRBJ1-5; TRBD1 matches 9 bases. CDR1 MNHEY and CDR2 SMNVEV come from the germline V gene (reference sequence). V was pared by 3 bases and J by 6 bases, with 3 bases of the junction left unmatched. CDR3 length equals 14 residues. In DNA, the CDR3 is TGTGCCAGCAGTTTTGAGGGACAGGGTCAGCCCCAGCATTTT. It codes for CASSFEGQGQPQHF.

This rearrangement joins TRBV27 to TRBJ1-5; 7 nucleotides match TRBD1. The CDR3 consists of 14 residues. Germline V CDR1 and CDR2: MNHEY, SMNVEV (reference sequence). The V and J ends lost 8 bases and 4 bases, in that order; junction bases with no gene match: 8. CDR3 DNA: TGTGCCAGCCGACAGGGAAGTAGGAATCAGCCCCAGCATTTT. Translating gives CASRQGSRNQPQHF.

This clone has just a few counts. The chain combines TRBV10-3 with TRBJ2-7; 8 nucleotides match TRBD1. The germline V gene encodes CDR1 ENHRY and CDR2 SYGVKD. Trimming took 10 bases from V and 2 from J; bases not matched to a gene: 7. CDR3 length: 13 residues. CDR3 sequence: CATTGQETYEQYF. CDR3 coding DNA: TGTGCCACTACGGGACAGGAAACCTACGAGCAGTACTTC.

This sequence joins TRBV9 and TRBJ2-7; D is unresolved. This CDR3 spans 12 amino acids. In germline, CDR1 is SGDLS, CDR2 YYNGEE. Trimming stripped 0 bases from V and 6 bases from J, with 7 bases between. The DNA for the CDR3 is TGTGCCAGCAGCGTAGGACCGGGCGAGCAGTACTTC. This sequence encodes CASSVGPGEQYF.

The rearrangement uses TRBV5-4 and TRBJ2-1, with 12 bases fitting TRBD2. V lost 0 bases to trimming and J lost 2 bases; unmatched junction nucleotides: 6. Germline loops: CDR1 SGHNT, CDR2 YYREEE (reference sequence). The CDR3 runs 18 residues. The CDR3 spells CASSLGLAGVGAYNEQFF. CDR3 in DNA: TGTGCCAGCAGCTTGGGACTAGCGGGAGTTGGGGCCTACAATGAGCAGTTCTTC.

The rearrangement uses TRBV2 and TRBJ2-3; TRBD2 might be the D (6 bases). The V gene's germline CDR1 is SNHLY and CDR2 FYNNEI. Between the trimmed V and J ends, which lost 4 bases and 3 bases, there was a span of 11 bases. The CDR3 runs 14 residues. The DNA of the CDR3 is TGTGCCAGCAGTGCGGTTGGAGGGACAGATACGCAGTATTTT. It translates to CASSAVGGTDTQYF.

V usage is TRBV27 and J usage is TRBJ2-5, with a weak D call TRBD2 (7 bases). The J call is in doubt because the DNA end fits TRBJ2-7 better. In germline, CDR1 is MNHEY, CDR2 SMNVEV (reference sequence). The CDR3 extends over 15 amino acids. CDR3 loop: CASSTLVGRGGEQYF. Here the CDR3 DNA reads TGTGCCAGCAGTACTCTTGTGGGGAGGGGGGGCGAGCAGTACTTC.

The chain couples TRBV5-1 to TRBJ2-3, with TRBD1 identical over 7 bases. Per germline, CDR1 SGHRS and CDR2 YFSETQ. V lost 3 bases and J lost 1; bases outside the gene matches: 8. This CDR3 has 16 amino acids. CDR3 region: CASSYPTGRGTDTQYF. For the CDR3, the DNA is TGCGCCAGCAGCTATCCGACAGGGCGGGGCACAGATACGCAGTATTTT.

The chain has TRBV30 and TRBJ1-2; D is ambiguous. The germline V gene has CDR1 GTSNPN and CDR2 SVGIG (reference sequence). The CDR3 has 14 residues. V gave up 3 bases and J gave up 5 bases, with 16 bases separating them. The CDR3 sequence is CAWSAGFTTYGYTF. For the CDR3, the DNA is TGTGCCTGGAGCGCGGGGTTTACGACTTATGGCTACACCTTC.

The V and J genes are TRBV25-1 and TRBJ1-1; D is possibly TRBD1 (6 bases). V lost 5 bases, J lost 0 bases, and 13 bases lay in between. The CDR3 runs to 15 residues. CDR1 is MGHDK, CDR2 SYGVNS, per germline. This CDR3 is CASSIQGRMNTEAFF. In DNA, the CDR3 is TGTGCCAGCAGTATACAGGGTAGGATGAACACTGAAGCTTTCTTT.

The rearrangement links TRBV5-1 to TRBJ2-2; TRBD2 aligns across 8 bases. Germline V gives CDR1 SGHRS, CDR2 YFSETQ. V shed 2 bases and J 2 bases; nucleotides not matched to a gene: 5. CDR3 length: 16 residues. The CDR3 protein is CASSFLAGVNTGELFF. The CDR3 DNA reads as TGCGCCAGCAGCTTTCTAGCGGGCGTCAACACCGGGGAGCTGTTTTTT.

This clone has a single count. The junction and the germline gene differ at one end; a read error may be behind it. CDR3 loop: CASSLAPVIYNEQFF. The CDR3 coding sequence is TGTGCTAGCAGCTTAGCCCCGGTCATCTACAATGAGCAGTTCTTC. This chain joins TRBV7-7 and TRBJ2-1; D is unclear. Germline values: CDR1 SSHAT, CDR2 FNYEAQ (reference sequence). The CDR3 length is 15 residues.

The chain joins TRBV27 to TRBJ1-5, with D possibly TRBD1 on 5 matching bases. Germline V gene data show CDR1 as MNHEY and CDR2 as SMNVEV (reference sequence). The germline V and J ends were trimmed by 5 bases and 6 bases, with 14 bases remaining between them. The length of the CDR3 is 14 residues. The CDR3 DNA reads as TGTGCCAGCAGTCCGCTTGGGGGGTTTCAGCCCCAGCATTTT. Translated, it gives CASSPLGGFQPQHF.

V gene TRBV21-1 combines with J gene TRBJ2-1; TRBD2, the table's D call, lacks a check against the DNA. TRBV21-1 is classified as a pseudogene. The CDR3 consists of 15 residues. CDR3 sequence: CASSKAASGRLEQFF. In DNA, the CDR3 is TGTGCCAGCAGCAAAGCCGCTAGCGGGAGGCTAGAGCAGTTCTTC.

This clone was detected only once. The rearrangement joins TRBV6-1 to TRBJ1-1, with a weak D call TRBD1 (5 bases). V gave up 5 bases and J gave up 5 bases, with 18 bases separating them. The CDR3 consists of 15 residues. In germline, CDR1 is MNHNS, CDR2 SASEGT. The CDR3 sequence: CASSTQDGKGTEAFF. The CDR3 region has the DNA TGTGCCAGCAGTACCCAAGACGGTAAGGGGACTGAAGCTTTCTTT.

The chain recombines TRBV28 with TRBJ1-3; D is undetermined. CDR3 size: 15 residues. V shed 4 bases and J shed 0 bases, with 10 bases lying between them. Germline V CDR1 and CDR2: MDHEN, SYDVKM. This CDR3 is CASSSGGISGNTIYF. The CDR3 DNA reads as TGTGCCAGCAGTTCAGGCGGGATCTCTGGAAACACCATATATTTT.

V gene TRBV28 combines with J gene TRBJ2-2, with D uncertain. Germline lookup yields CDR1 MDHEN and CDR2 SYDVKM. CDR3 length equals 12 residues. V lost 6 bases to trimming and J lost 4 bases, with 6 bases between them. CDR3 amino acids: CASRLTTGELFF. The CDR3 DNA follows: TGTGCCAGCAGGCTCACCACCGGGGAGCTGTTTTTT. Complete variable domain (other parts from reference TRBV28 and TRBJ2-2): DVKVTQSSRYLVKRTGEKVFLECVQDMDHENMFWYRQDPGLGLRLIYFSYDVKMKEKGDIPEGYSVSREKKERFSLILESASTNQTSMYLCASRLTTGELFFGEGSRLTVL.

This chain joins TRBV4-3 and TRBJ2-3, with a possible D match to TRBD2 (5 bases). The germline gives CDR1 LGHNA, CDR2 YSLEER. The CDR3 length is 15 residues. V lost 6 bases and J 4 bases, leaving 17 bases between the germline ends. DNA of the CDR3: TGCGCCAGCAGTCGCAGGAGAGCGGTCGCAGATACGCAGTATTTT. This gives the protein CASSRRRAVADTQYF.

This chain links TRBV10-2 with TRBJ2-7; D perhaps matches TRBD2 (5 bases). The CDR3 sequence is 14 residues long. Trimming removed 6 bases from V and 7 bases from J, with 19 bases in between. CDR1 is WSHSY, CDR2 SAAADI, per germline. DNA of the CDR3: TGCGCCAGCAGGAATACGGATTCTAGCAGGGAGCAGTACTTC. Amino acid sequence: CASRNTDSSREQYF.

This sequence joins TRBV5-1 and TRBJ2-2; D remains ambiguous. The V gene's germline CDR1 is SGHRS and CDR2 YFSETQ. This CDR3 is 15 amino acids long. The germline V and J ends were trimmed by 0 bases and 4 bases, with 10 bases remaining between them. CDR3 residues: CASSLAPMATGELFF. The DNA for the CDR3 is TGCGCCAGCAGCTTGGCCCCGATGGCCACCGGGGAGCTGTTTTTT.

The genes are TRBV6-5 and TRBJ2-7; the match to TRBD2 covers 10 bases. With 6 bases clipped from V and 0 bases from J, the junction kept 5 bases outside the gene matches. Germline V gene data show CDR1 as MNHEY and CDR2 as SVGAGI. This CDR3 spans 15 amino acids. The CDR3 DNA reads TGTGCCAGCAGCCGGACTAGCGGAGGCTCCTACGAGCAGTACTTC. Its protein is CASSRTSGGSYEQYF.